Each of the 25 T cell receptor beta chains below was sequenced from the same sample in a study of cytomegalovirus exposure and HLA in healthy donors. With 60 Vbeta and 13 Jbeta primers, the PCR was carried out. Only in-frame clones appear in the TCRdb table, and some are missing; sequencing was by immunoSEQ multiplex PCR. The sample has more than 100,000 clones; roughly three quarters are singletons. Sequenced: PBMCs. Every receptor here comes from a woman in her thirties or forties in good health and CMV-seronegative.

This clone was detected only a few times. The J gene is TRBJ1-1, the V gene TRBV6-1; D may be TRBD1 (6 bases). Trimming removed 5 bases from V and 5 bases from J, with 9 bases in between. The CDR3 length is 12 residues. The germline gives CDR1 MNHNS, CDR2 SASEGT. The CDR3 nucleotides are TGTGCCAGCAGTCAACAGGGTACTGAAGCTTTCTTT. Its translation: CASSQQGTEAFF.

V usage is TRBV18 and J usage is TRBJ1-2, with a possible D match to TRBD1 (6 bases). The germline V gene encodes CDR1 KGHSH and CDR2 LQKENI. V was trimmed by 4 bases and J by 3 bases, leaving 12 bases between them. CDR3 length: 14 amino acids. The CDR3 DNA reads TGTGCCAGCTCACTTACGACAGGAGACTATGGCTACACCTTC. Residues: CASSLTTGDYGYTF.

This clone came up once. This chain joins TRBV20-1 and TRBJ1-1; D is undetermined. Germline-derived CDR1 and CDR2 are DFQATT and SNEGSKA (reference sequence). The CDR3 extends over 11 amino acids. The CDR3 nucleotides are TGCAGCGAAAAGAGAAACACTGAAGCTTTCTTT. Protein sequence: CSEKRNTEAFF.

J is TRBJ1-1 and V is TRBV27; 9 nucleotides agree with TRBD1. Germline V lookup: CDR1 MNHEY, CDR2 SMNVEV (reference sequence). The length of the CDR3 is 14 residues. The V and J ends lost 5 bases and 6 bases, in that order; junction bases with no gene match: 7. The CDR3 is CASSLRQGGAEAFF. CDR3 coding DNA: TGTGCCAGCAGTCTTCGACAGGGGGGGGCTGAAGCTTTCTTT.

In its sample, this clone was seen once. The rearrangement uses TRBV5-1 and TRBJ2-5; 7 bases align to TRBD1. CDR1 is SGHRS, CDR2 YFSETQ, per germline. The CDR3 spans 16 residues. V gave up 4 bases and J gave up 5 bases; unmatched junction bases: 14. The CDR3 bases are TGCGCCAGCAGCACGACTCTACAGGGGCCAAGGGAGACCCAGTACTTC. Translation gives CASSTTLQGPRETQYF.

The chain joins TRBV7-6 to TRBJ2-1; 12 positions match TRBD2. The CDR3 runs 14 residues. Losses at the gene ends were 1 base for V and 12 bases for J; bases not matched to a gene: 4. The germline gives CDR1 SGHVS, CDR2 FNYEAQ. CDR3 nucleotides: TGTGCCAGCAGCTTAGAGGGGGGACTAGCGGGGCAGTTCTTC. Its protein is CASSLEGGLAGQFF.

The V gene is TRBV7-6, the J gene TRBJ2-2; TRBD1 matches 7 bases. The CDR3 loop spans 13 amino acids. With 6 bases clipped from V and 8 bases from J, the junction kept 6 bases outside the gene matches. Germline V gene data show CDR1 as SGHVS and CDR2 as FNYEAQ. CDR3 in DNA: TGTGCCAGCAGGGACAGGATTCCTGGGGAGCTGTTTTTT. Translating gives CASRDRIPGELFF. The whole variable domain, filled in from reference TRBV7-6 and TRBJ2-2, reads GAGVSQSPRYKVTKRGQDVALRCDPISGHVSLYWYRQALGQGPEFLTYFNYEAQQDKSGLPNDRFSAERPEGSISTLTIQRTEQRDSAMYRCASRDRIPGELFFGEGSRLTVL.

The chain links TRBV7-9 to TRBJ2-1, with D perhaps TRBD1 (5 bases). The CDR3 runs to 14 residues. Germline-derived CDR1 and CDR2 are SEHNR and FQNEAQ (reference sequence). V lost 10 bases and J lost 3, with 16 bases in between. The CDR3 is CATRQSQLYNEQFF. CDR3 nucleotide sequence: TGTGCCACCCGACAGAGTCAGCTCTACAATGAGCAGTTCTTC.

This chain uses TRBV28 with TRBJ1-5; D gene ambiguous. The CDR3 runs 15 residues. The germline V and J ends were trimmed by 5 bases and 2 bases, with 13 bases remaining between them. Germline V CDR1 and CDR2: MDHEN, SYDVKM. CDR3 sequence (DNA): TGTGCCAGCAGTCCCGGCGGGTTGGGCAATCAGCCCCAGCATTTT. This codes for CASSPGGLGNQPQHF.

The chain carries TRBV5-1 and TRBJ2-1; D gene uncertain. There are 15 residues in the CDR3. Per germline, CDR1 SGHRS and CDR2 YFSETQ. V lost 1 base, J lost 1 base, and 9 bases lay in between. The CDR3 loop reads CASSLSGPSYNEQFF. In nucleotides, the CDR3 is TGCGCCAGCAGCTTGAGTGGGCCGTCCTACAATGAGCAGTTCTTC.

In its sample, this clone was seen once. The chain recombines TRBV6-6 with TRBJ1-3; perhaps TRBD1 as D (5 bases). V dropped 11 bases and J dropped 0 bases, with 11 bases sitting between them. Germline CDR1 reads MNHNY; CDR2 reads SVGAGI (reference sequence). The CDR3 runs to 13 residues. The CDR3 reads CAALRGSGNTIYF. Written as DNA, the CDR3 is TGTGCCGCTCTTAGGGGCTCTGGAAACACCATATATTTT.

This clone was observed a few times. The chain joins TRBV21-1 to TRBJ1-2. TRBV21-1 is noted as a pseudogene. The CDR3 spans 10 residues. DNA of the CDR3: TGTGCCAGCACCTTTTATGGCTACACCTTC. Translating it yields CASTFYGYTF.

This clone appeared a single time. This chain uses TRBV6-1 with TRBJ1-1, with a tentative D call TRBD1 (6 bases). The germline CDR1 and CDR2 sequences are MNHNS and SASEGT. This CDR3 has 15 amino acids. V lost 6 bases to trimming and J lost 1 base, with 15 bases between them. In DNA, the CDR3 is TGTGCCAGCAGGGCCTCCGGGACACCGAACACTGAAGCTTTCTTT. As protein: CASRASGTPNTEAFF.

This sequence joins TRBV11-2 and TRBJ1-1; D remains unclear. V was cut by 5 bases and J by 4 bases, with 5 bases left in between. The CDR3 has 11 amino acids. Germline V gene data show CDR1 as SGHAT and CDR2 as FQNNGV. Here the CDR3 reads CASSILTEAFF. CDR3 nucleotides: TGTGCCAGCAGCATCCTCACTGAAGCTTTCTTT.

This sequence joins TRBV27 and TRBJ2-7; a possible D gene is TRBD2 (7 bases). CDR3 size: 14 residues. Trimming took off 5 bases at V and 7 bases at J, with 18 bases between the two ends. Germline-derived CDR1 and CDR2 are MNHEY and SMNVEV (reference sequence). The CDR3 region has the DNA TGTGCCAGCAGTCGTACCGCGGGGGCGGGTGAGCAGTACTTC. This encodes CASSRTAGAGEQYF.

V is TRBV10-3 and J is TRBJ2-5, with D perhaps TRBD2 (7 bases). CDR1 is ENHRY, CDR2 SYGVKD, per germline. Deletions cut 6 bases from V and 7 bases from J, with 18 bases between. The CDR3 has 14 amino acids. The CDR3 region is CAIRGGAEGWTQYF. CDR3 in DNA: TGTGCCATCAGGGGGGGGGCAGAAGGTTGGACCCAGTACTTC.

This clone was detected many times. A much larger clone lies a single base off, so this may be a read error. This chain uses TRBV7-6 with TRBJ1-2; D remains unclear. Germline-derived CDR1 and CDR2 are SGHVS and FNYEAQ. Between the trimmed V and J ends, which lost 5 bases and 8 bases, there was a span of 9 bases. The CDR3 consists of 11 residues. This chain's CDR3 is CASSRSLGYTF. CDR3 DNA: TGTGCCAGCAGCCGAAGCCTGGGCTACACCTTC. Drawing the rest from reference TRBV7-6 and TRBJ1-2, the complete variable domain is GAGVSQSPRYKVTKRGQDVALRCDPISGHVSLYWYRQALGQGPEFLTYFNYEAQQDKSGLPNDRFSAERPEGSISTLTIQRTEQRDSAMYRCASSRSLGYTFGSGTRLTVV.

The V gene is TRBV10-3, the J gene TRBJ2-7; TRBD2 matches at 11 bases. The J segment lost 4 bases and the V segment lost 6 bases, leaving 5 bases of the junction unmatched. CDR1 is ENHRY, CDR2 SYGVKD, per germline. The CDR3 is made up of 14 amino acids. The CDR3 DNA reads TGTGCCATCAGAGTTAGCGGGGGGGCTTACGAGCAGTACTTC. Translating it yields CAIRVSGGAYEQYF.

This rearrangement joins TRBV19 to TRBJ1-3; TRBD1 might be the D (5 bases). The CDR3 sequence is 16 residues long. The germline V gene encodes CDR1 LNHDA and CDR2 SQIVND (reference sequence). The V gene lost 5 bases and the J gene lost 4 bases, with 18 bases spanning the gap. CDR3 DNA: TGTGCCAGTAGTGTCGGCAAGGGGTCGTTCGGAAACACCATATATTTT. This codes for CASSVGKGSFGNTIYF.

The sample holds a few counts of this clone. J is TRBJ2-3 and V is TRBV6-5; D possibly corresponds to TRBD2 (6 bases). CDR1 is MNHEY, CDR2 SVGAGI, per germline. The CDR3 has 14 amino acids. The ends were cut back, 5 bases at V and 3 bases at J, with 12 bases in the middle. This CDR3 is CASSRLDPTDTQYF. The CDR3 DNA sequence: TGTGCCAGCAGTCGACTAGATCCGACAGATACGCAGTATTTT.

The V and J genes are TRBV6-5 and TRBJ1-3, with 9 nucleotides matching TRBD1. Losses at the gene ends were 2 bases for V and 5 bases for J; bases not matched to a gene: 7. The CDR3 runs to 16 residues. Germline V gene data show CDR1 as MNHEY and CDR2 as SVGAGI. CDR3 loop: CASSYAGTGQRNTIYF. In DNA form, the CDR3 reads TGTGCCAGCAGTTACGCCGGGACAGGGCAGAGAAACACCATATATTTT.

This chain uses TRBV5-6 with TRBJ1-3, with D maybe TRBD1 (6 bases). The germline V and J ends were trimmed by 2 bases and 0 bases, with 9 bases remaining between them. This CDR3 is built from 15 residues. CDR1 is SGHDT and CDR2 is YYEEEE in the germline V gene. The chain's CDR3 is CASSLTGFSGNTIYF. The CDR3 region has the DNA TGTGCCAGCAGCTTAACAGGGTTCTCTGGAAACACCATATATTTT. The full variable domain, completed using reference TRBV5-6 and TRBJ1-3, is DAGVTQSPTHLIKTRGQQVTLRCSPKSGHDTVSWYQQALGQGPQFIFQYYEEEERQRGNFPDRFSGHQFPNYSSELNVNALLLGDSALYLCASSLTGFSGNTIYFGEGSWLTVV.

The chain combines TRBV2 with TRBJ1-1; maybe TRBD1 (5 bases). The CDR3 is 15 residues long. Trimming removed 3 bases at V and 1 base at J, with 12 bases between. The germline V gene has CDR1 SNHLY and CDR2 FYNNEI. The chain's CDR3 is CASSDRVAGNTEAFF. The CDR3 DNA sequence: TGTGCCAGCAGTGACAGGGTAGCGGGGAACACTGAAGCTTTCTTT.

V usage is TRBV7-2 and J usage is TRBJ2-5; TRBD1 matches 9 bases. This CDR3 comprises 13 residues. Germline CDR1 and CDR2: SGHTA and FQGNSA. J gave up 5 bases and V 5 bases, and 3 bases lay outside the gene matches. This CDR3 reads CASSRDRDETQYF. CDR3 DNA sequence: TGTGCCAGCAGCCGGGACAGGGATGAGACCCAGTACTTC.

The V call is TRBV5-1, the J call TRBJ2-2; 8 nucleotides agree with TRBD2. The CDR3 runs to 15 residues. V was clipped by 7 bases and J by 4 bases; unmatched bases: 9. CDR1 is SGHRS and CDR2 is YFSETQ in the germline V gene. The CDR3 region is CASGAGTRFTGELFF. CDR3 nucleotide sequence: TGCGCCAGCGGCGCGGGGACTAGATTCACCGGGGAGCTGTTTTTT.